The sequence of this TCR beta chain was determined in a study of regulatory and conventional T cells in RAG deficiency. Trimming left V 4 bases short and J 8 bases short, with 11 bases between. The CDR3 is 11 residues long. Germline-derived CDR1 and CDR2 are GTSNPN and SVGIG (reference sequence). TCRdb's copy holds only in-frame clones and misses some; the assay was immunoSEQ multiplex PCR. There are more than 30,000 clones in the sample; 70% to 90% occur only once, and under 5.5% lies in the top ten. These sequences were also reported in another study, on regulatory T cells. This second report adds: The PCR used 52 TRBV and 13 TRBJ primers.

Sequencing used CD8+ T cells sorted from blood. The receptor comes from a human donor in good health. V gene TRBV30 combines with J gene TRBJ1-2; no clear D. The CDR3 sequence: CAWTEGGGYTF. In DNA, the CDR3 is TGTGCCTGGACGGAAGGTGGAGGCTACACCTTC.